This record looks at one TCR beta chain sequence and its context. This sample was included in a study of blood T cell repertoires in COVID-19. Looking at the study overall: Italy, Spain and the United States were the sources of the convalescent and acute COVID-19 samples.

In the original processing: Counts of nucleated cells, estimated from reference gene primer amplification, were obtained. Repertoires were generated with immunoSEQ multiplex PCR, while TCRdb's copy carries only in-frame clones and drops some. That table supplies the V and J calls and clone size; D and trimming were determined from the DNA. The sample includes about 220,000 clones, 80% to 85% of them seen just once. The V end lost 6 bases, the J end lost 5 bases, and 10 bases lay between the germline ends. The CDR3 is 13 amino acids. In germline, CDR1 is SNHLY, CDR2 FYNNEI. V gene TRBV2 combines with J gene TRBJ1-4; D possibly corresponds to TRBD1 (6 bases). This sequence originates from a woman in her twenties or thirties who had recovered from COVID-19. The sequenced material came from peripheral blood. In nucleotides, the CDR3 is TGTGCCAGCAGACAGGGCTTGAATGAAAAACTGTTTTTT. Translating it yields CASRQGLNEKLFF. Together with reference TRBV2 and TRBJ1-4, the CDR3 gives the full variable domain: EPEVTQTPSHQVTQMGQEVILRCVPISNHLYFYWYRQILGQKVEFLVSFYNNEISEKSEIFDDQFSVERPDGSNFTLKIRSTKLEDSAMYFCASRQGLNEKLFFGSGTQLSVL.